Below are 13 T cell receptor beta chains sequenced from a single sample in a study of T cell clones after liver transplantation (dated by TCRdb to about 2019). Libraries were built with the immunoSEQ multiplex PCR assay. TCRdb obtained this table from immuneACCESS and retained in-frame rearrangements with V and J assigned. These tables miss some clones; where compared with another copy, unresolved V genes account for less than half of the shortfall, and the remainder is unexplained. The table for this sample lists fewer than 110,000 clones; roughly four fifths of them were counted only once. Less than 3% of the sample is taken by the ten largest. The source was CD4+ T cells from blood, collected around 48 months after liver transplant. These TCRs come from a human patient who received a liver transplant. Following a transplant, some T lymphocytes may have been derived from the graft donor.

This clone has a single count. The CDR3 bases are TGCGCCAGCAGGGTAGCGGGGGCGGTCGCAGATACGCAGTATTTT. Amino acids: CASRVAGAVADTQYF. This chain uses TRBV10-2 with TRBJ2-3, with 9 bases lining up with TRBD2. The CDR3 covers 15 residues. Germline CDR1 and CDR2: WSHSY and SAAADI. V trimming: 6 bases; J trimming: 4 bases; junction bases outside the gene matches: 8.

J is TRBJ2-3 and V is TRBV12-5; D remains ambiguous. V was shortened by 3 bases and J by 0 bases, with 25 bases between the two germline ends. Germline loops: CDR1 LGHNT, CDR2 FRNRAP. The CDR3 is 20 residues long. CDR3 region: CASGFTGIVARSPSTDTQYF. CDR3 coding DNA: TGTGCTAGTGGTTTTACGGGCATCGTTGCCAGGTCGCCTAGCACAGATACGCAGTATTTT. The whole variable domain, remainder taken from reference TRBV12-5 and TRBJ2-3, is DARVTQTPRHKVTEMGQEVTMRCQPILGHNTVFWYRQTMMQGLELLAYFRNRAPLDDSGMPKDRFSAEMPDATLATLKIQPSEPRDSAVYFCASGFTGIVARSPSTDTQYFGPGTRLTVL.

The chain has TRBV6-5 and TRBJ1-3; TRBD1 is a possible D gene (6 bases). Germline V gene lookup returns CDR1 MNHEY and CDR2 SVGAGI. The CDR3 is made up of 15 amino acids. Trimming stripped 6 bases from V and 0 bases from J, with 12 bases between. CDR3 sequence: CASSKDRRSGNTIYF. CDR3 nucleotide sequence: TGTGCCAGCAGCAAAGACAGGCGCTCTGGAAACACCATATATTTT.

The V call is TRBV29-1, the J call TRBJ2-7; either TRBD1 or TRBD2 may fit D (5 bases each). CDR3 length: 12 residues. The V end lost 0 bases, the J end lost 4 bases, and 7 bases lay between the germline ends. The germline V gene encodes CDR1 SQVTM and CDR2 ANQGSEA. The CDR3: CSVEDGGYEQYF. In DNA form, the CDR3 reads TGCAGCGTTGAAGATGGGGGATACGAGCAGTACTTC.

CDR3 amino acids: CASTGQGDSYNSPLHF. The CDR3 DNA sequence: TGTGCCAGTACCGGACAGGGGGATTCCTATAATTCACCCCTCCACTTT. The gene calls are TRBV19 and TRBJ1-6, with 10 bases fitting TRBD1. The CDR3 loop spans 16 amino acids. CDR1 LNHDA and CDR2 SQIVND come from the germline V gene (reference sequence). The V segment lost 7 bases and the J segment 1 base; nucleotides outside the gene matches: 4.

This chain uses TRBV11-1 with TRBJ2-7, with 10 bases lining up with TRBD2. CDR3 size: 14 residues. Trimming removed 5 bases from V and 4 bases from J; junction bases left unmatched: 5. Germline CDR1 is SGHAT and CDR2 is FQDESV (reference sequence). The CDR3 reads CASSATSGPYEQYF. In nucleotides, the CDR3 is TGTGCCAGCAGCGCGACTAGCGGGCCTTACGAGCAGTACTTC.

There are a few counts of this clone. The chain links TRBV7-3 to TRBJ1-1; 7 bases map to TRBD1. The V segment lost 6 bases and the J segment 12 bases; nucleotides outside the gene matches: 13. The CDR3 runs to 13 residues. Germline lookup yields CDR1 SGHTA and CDR2 FQGTGA. This chain's CDR3 is CASREADRVETFF. The CDR3 DNA reads as TGTGCCAGCAGGGAGGCTGACAGGGTGGAAACTTTCTTT.

V and J are TRBV9 and TRBJ1-1; D not resolved. V lost 0 bases and J 1 base, leaving 10 bases between the germline ends. The CDR3 is 15 amino acids. The germline gives CDR1 SGDLS, CDR2 YYNGEE. The DNA of the CDR3 is TGTGCCAGCAGCGTAGGCGGGGTTGGGAACACTGAAGCTTTCTTT. Amino acid sequence: CASSVGGVGNTEAFF.

This chain uses TRBV28 with TRBJ2-3, with 8 bases lining up with TRBD2. Germline V lookup: CDR1 MDHEN, CDR2 SYDVKM. Trimming took 5 bases from V and 4 from J; bases not matched to a gene: 11. The CDR3 has 16 residues. The CDR3 loop is CASSPRGAGVADTQYF. The DNA of the CDR3 is TGTGCCAGCAGTCCCCGAGGAGCGGGAGTAGCAGATACGCAGTATTTT.

V is TRBV6-1 and J is TRBJ2-6; the D gene could be TRBD1 or TRBD2 (7 bases each). Germline CDR1 reads MNHNS; CDR2 reads SASEGT. This CDR3 has 15 amino acids. The germline V and J ends were trimmed by 7 bases and 2 bases, with 12 bases remaining between them. The CDR3 coding sequence is TGTGCCAGCACCCAGGGGGGGCCTGGGGCCAACGTCCTGACTTTC. This gives the protein CASTQGGPGANVLTF.

This chain uses TRBV5-1 with TRBJ2-1, with a weak D call TRBD2 (6 bases). Germline V lookup: CDR1 SGHRS, CDR2 YFSETQ. Trimming took off 6 bases at V and 2 bases at J, with 24 bases between the two ends. CDR3 length: 18 amino acids. The CDR3 coding sequence is TGCGCCAGCACCCGGACTGGAGGGGACGCATTCACCTACAATGAGCAGTTCTTC. Amino acid sequence: CASTRTGGDAFTYNEQFF.

The rearrangement joins TRBV2 to TRBJ2-1, with unresolved D. This CDR3 contains 15 residues. Looked up from germline, CDR1 is SNHLY and CDR2 is FYNNEI. V was pared by 3 bases and J by 3 bases, with 12 bases between. As DNA, the CDR3 is TGTGCCAGCAGTGACGTGAGGACCGACTACAATGAGCAGTTCTTC. Translating it yields CASSDVRTDYNEQFF. Full variable domain (remainder filled in from reference TRBV2 and TRBJ2-1): EPEVTQTPSHQVTQMGQEVILRCVPISNHLYFYWYRQILGQKVEFLVSFYNNEISEKSEIFDDQFSVERPDGSNFTLKIRSTKLEDSAMYFCASSDVRTDYNEQFFGPGTRLTVL.

The J gene is TRBJ2-1, the V gene TRBV5-4; 7 positions match TRBD2. The germline V gene has CDR1 SGHNT and CDR2 YYREEE (reference sequence). This CDR3 spans 16 amino acids. Losses at the gene ends were 4 bases for V and 3 bases for J; bases not matched to a gene: 10. The CDR3 loop reads CASSPGSSGHYNEQFF. CDR3 in DNA: TGTGCCAGCAGCCCGGGGTCTAGCGGACACTACAATGAGCAGTTCTTC.